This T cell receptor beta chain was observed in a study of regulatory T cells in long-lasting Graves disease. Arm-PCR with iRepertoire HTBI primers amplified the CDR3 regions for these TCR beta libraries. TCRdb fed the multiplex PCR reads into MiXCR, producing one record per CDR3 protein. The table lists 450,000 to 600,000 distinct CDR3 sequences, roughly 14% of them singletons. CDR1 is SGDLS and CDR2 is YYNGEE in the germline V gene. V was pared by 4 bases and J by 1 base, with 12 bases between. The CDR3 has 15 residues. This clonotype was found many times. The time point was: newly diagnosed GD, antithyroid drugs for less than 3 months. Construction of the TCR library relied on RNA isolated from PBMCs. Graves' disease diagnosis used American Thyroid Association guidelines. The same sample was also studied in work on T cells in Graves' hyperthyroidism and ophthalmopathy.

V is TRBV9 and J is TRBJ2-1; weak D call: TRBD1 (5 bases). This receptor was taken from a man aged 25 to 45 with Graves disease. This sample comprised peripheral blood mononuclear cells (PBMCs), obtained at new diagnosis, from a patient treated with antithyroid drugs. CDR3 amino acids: CASSPLDRSYNEQFF. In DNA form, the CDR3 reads TGTGCCAGCAGCCCACTCGACAGATCCTACAATGAGCAGTTCTTC.